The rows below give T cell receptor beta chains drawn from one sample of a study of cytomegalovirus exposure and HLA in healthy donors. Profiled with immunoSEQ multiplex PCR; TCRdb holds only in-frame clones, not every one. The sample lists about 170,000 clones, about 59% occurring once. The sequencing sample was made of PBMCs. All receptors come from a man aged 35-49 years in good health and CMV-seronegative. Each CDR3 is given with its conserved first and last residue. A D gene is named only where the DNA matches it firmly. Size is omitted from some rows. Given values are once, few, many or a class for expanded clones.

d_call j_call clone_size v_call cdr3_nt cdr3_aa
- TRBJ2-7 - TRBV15 TGTGCCACCAGCAGAGATTTTGGGGGGAAGGAACTCGAGCAGTACTTC CATSRDFGGKELEQYF
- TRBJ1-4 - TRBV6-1 TGTGCCAGCAGTGAATTGGTGACGGGTGAAAAACTGTTTTTC CASSELVTGEKLFF
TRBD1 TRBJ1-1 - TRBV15 TGTGCCACCAGCAGAAGACAGGGAACCATTAACACTGAAGCTTTCTTT CATSRRQGTINTEAFF
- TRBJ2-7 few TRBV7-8 TGTGCCAGCAGAGCAACTACCGCGCAGTACTTC CASRATTAQYF
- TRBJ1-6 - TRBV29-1 TGCAGCGTACGGACTGCAAATTCACCCCTCCACTTT CSVRTANSPLHF
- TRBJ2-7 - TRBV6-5 TGTGCCAGCCGTGTGGACATTACCTACGAGCAGTACTTC CASRVDITYEQYF
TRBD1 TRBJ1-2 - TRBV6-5 TGTGCCAGCAGTCCGGACAGGGACGGCTATGGCTACACCTTC CASSPDRDGYGYTF
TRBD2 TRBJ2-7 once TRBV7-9 TGTGCCAGCAGCCCTTCTAGCGGGGGGCTCGCGGGACACTCCTACGAGCAGTACTTC CASSPSSGGLAGHSYEQYF
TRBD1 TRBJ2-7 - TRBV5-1 TGCGCCAGCAGCCCTCGGGACAGGGCTGACTACGAGCAGTACTTC CASSPRDRADYEQYF
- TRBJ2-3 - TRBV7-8 TGTGCCAGCAGCCTAGGGAGTCGCGATACGCAGTATTTT CASSLGSRDTQYF
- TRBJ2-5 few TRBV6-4 TGTGCCAGCAGTGACAGTGAGGAACAAGAGACCCAGTACTTC CASSDSEEQETQYF
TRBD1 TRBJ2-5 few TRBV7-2 TGTGCCAGCAGCCCGGGACAGCTCATCCAGACCCAGTACTTC CASSPGQLIQTQYF
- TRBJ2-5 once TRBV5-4 TGTGCCAGCAGCCAAACAGGGCGGCAGACCCAGTACTTC CASSQTGRQTQYF
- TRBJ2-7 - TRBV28 TGTGCCAGCAGTTTACCCAATTTTTTTTACGAGCAGTACTTC CASSLPNFFYEQYF
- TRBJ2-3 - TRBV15 TGTGCCACCACCCCCGACAGAGAAACTAGCACAGATACGCAGTATTTT CATTPDRETSTDTQYF
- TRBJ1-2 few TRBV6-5 TGTGCCAGCAGTTACTCGGGAGAATCACTCTATGGCTACACCTTC CASSYSGESLYGYTF
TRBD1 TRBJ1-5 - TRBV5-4 TGTGCCAGCAGCCGGACAGGGAATGGGGATCAGCCCCAGCATTTT CASSRTGNGDQPQHF
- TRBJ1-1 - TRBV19 TGTGCCAGTAGTATAGCTTGGCTCCTGAACACTGAAGCTTTCTTT CASSIAWLLNTEAFF
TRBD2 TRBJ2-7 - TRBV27 TGTGCCAGCAGTTCTACTAGCGGGAGGGTCTTTGGGTACGAGCAGTACTTC CASSSTSGRVFGYEQYF
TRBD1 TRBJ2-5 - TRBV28 TGTGCCAGCAGTTCAGGGGGCAAAGAGACCCAGTACTTC CASSSGGKETQYF
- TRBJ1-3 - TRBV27 TGTGCCAGCAGTTTAGTGTGGTCAGGGGACCGAAACACCATATATTTT CASSLVWSGDRNTIYF
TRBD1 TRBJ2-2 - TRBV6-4 TGTGCCAGCAGTGAGATACCGGGACAGGGAACCGGGGAGCTGTTTTTT CASSEIPGQGTGELFF
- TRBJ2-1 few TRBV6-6 TGTGCCAGCAGTTACGGGGGGAGCTCCTACAATGAGCAGTTCTTC CASSYGGSSYNEQFF
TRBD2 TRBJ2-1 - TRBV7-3 TGTGCCAGCACATCGGGAGGGAGGGGTGAGCAGTTCTTC CASTSGGRGEQFF